This record covers a single T cell receptor beta chain. What it binds is not known. The repertoire was sequenced with immunoSEQ multiplex PCR; TCRdb's copy has only in-frame clones and lacks some. The sample carries over 80,000 clones, around 93% recorded once. The data stem from a study of graft-versus-host responses after intestinal transplantation. This TCR was recovered from a human donor who was the organ donor for an intestinal transplant. This sample comprised unstimulated CD8+ T cells sorted from spleen or lymph node cells, obtained before transplant.

The chain's CDR3 is CAWSPQGYTF. As DNA, the CDR3 is TGTGCCTGGAGTCCCCAGGGCTACACCTTC. The chain recombines TRBV30 with TRBJ1-2, with D unclear. The CDR3 covers 10 residues. V gave up 2 bases and J gave up 8 bases, with 6 bases separating them. Per germline, CDR1 GTSNPN and CDR2 SVGIG (reference sequence).